This entry lists 13 T cell receptor beta chains sequenced from one sample in a study of T cell responses to AZD1222 COVID-19 vaccine. Sequencing was performed with immunoSEQ multiplex PCR; in TCRdb, only in-frame clones are kept and a portion is missing. The sample has more than 150,000 clones, approximately 90% seen once; the top ten hold about 4.2%. Sequenced here: peripheral blood, sampled on day 0 of AZD1222 vaccination. The receptors originated from an adult in good health.

V is TRBV6-2 or TRBV6-3 and J is TRBJ1-4; possible D gene TRBD1, 6 bases. The CDR3 is 16 residues long. Germline CDR1 is MNHEY and CDR2 is SVGEGT. Deletions cut 2 bases from V and 8 bases from J, with 18 bases between. CDR3 loop: CASSYPNGGPEEKLFF. In nucleotides, the CDR3 is TGTGCCAGCAGTTACCCCAATGGGGGGCCTGAGGAAAAACTGTTTTTT.

The chain is built from TRBV6-5 and TRBJ2-7; no reliable D call. V lost 4 bases, J lost 0 bases, and 13 bases lay in between. The CDR3 length is 15 residues. Germline V CDR1 and CDR2: MNHEY, SVGAGI. The CDR3 loop is CASSFSLGASYEQYF. The CDR3 nucleotides are TGTGCCAGCAGTTTCAGTTTAGGAGCCTCCTACGAGCAGTACTTC.

The chain combines TRBV29-1 with TRBJ1-1; D is ambiguous. The germline CDR1 and CDR2 sequences are SQVTM and ANQGSEA. Trimming stripped 2 bases from V and 1 base from J, with 5 bases between. The CDR3 totals 12 residues. The CDR3 spells CSVEYQNTEAFF. The CDR3 nucleotides read TGCAGCGTTGAATACCAGAACACTGAAGCTTTCTTT.

J is TRBJ1-4 and V is TRBV6-6, with D maybe TRBD1 (5 bases). There are 13 residues in the CDR3. The germline V and J ends were trimmed by 5 bases and 7 bases, with 11 bases remaining between them. Germline V CDR1 and CDR2: MNHNY, SVGAGI (reference sequence). DNA for the CDR3: TGTGCCAGCAGTACCCGGGACTTTGAAAAACTGTTTTTT. Its protein product is CASSTRDFEKLFF.

The chain couples TRBV29-1 to TRBJ2-1; TRBD2 agrees at 8 bases. There are 12 residues in the CDR3. V was clipped by 3 bases and J by 10 bases; unmatched bases: 5. Germline assignment: CDR1 SQVTM and CDR2 ANQGSEA. The CDR3 reads CSVEAGGSEQFF. The CDR3 DNA reads as TGCAGCGTTGAGGCGGGAGGTTCAGAGCAGTTCTTC.

This chain uses TRBV9 with TRBJ2-7; 7 positions agree with TRBD2. The CDR3 runs 15 residues. With V trimmed by 2 bases and J by 3 bases, 8 bases remained unmatched. From germline, CDR1 is SGDLS and CDR2 YYNGEE. CDR3 loop: CASSVAAGGDYEQYF. For the CDR3, the DNA is TGTGCCAGCAGCGTTGCGGCTGGGGGGGACTACGAGCAGTACTTC.

The rearrangement joins TRBV11-3 to TRBJ2-1; a possible D gene is TRBD2 (6 bases). V was clipped by 5 bases and J by 5 bases, with 19 bases between them. The CDR3 is 16 amino acids. From germline, CDR1 is SGHNT and CDR2 YENEEA. As DNA, the CDR3 is TGTGCCAGCAGCCTCCCTTGGGCTTCGGGGGACAATGAGCAGTTCTTC. Encoded protein: CASSLPWASGDNEQFF.

This clone was detected only once. The chain recombines TRBV12-3 or TRBV12-4 with TRBJ1-1; D gene uncertain. V was cut by 4 bases and J by 1 base, with 4 bases left in between. This CDR3 contains 12 residues. DNA of the CDR3: TGTGCCAGCAGTTGGGGGAACACTGAAGCTTTCTTT. Translated: CASSWGNTEAFF.

The chain is built from TRBV5-6 and TRBJ2-5, with D unresolved. Germline lookup yields CDR1 SGHDT and CDR2 YYEEEE. The V and J ends lost 2 bases and 2 bases respectively, with 1 base between them. The CDR3 is 11 amino acids. The CDR3 loop is CASSFQETQYF. The CDR3 DNA is TGTGCCAGCAGCTTTCAAGAGACCCAGTACTTC.

The V and J genes are TRBV18 and TRBJ2-7, with TRBD1 matching over 7 bases. With 0 bases clipped from V and 5 bases from J, the junction kept 4 bases outside the gene matches. Germline V gene data show CDR1 as KGHSH and CDR2 as LQKENI. The length of the CDR3 is 14 residues. CDR3 DNA sequence: TGTGCCAGCTCACCACCAACAGGGGTTGACGAGCAGTACTTC. This gives the protein CASSPPTGVDEQYF.

The chain joins TRBV28 to TRBJ1-2, with D maybe TRBD1 (5 bases). The CDR3 has 13 amino acids. Per germline, CDR1 MDHEN and CDR2 SYDVKM. V was shortened by 5 bases and J by 6 bases, with 13 bases between the two germline ends. CDR3 sequence: CASSGGGGNGYTF. Here the CDR3 DNA reads TGTGCCAGCAGTGGTGGCGGGGGGAATGGCTACACCTTC.

The chain combines TRBV2 with TRBJ1-4; tentative D call: TRBD1 (5 bases). This CDR3 has 14 amino acids. Per germline, CDR1 SNHLY and CDR2 FYNNEI. Trimming cost V 2 bases and J 6 bases, with 10 bases left between them. CDR3 sequence: CASSEWGGDEKLFF. In DNA, the CDR3 is TGTGCCAGCAGTGAATGGGGGGGGGATGAAAAACTGTTTTTT. Full variable domain (outside the CDR3, taken from reference TRBV2 and TRBJ1-4): EPEVTQTPSHQVTQMGQEVILRCVPISNHLYFYWYRQILGQKVEFLVSFYNNEISEKSEIFDDQFSVERPDGSNFTLKIRSTKLEDSAMYFCASSEWGGDEKLFFGSGTQLSVL.

V usage is TRBV14 and J usage is TRBJ2-2; 9 nucleotides align to TRBD1. The CDR3 consists of 18 residues. J lost 5 bases, V lost 1 base, and 11 bases had no gene match. Germline CDR1 is SGHDN and CDR2 is FVKESK. CDR3 coding DNA: TGTGCCAGCAGCCAAGGTTTTAGAACAGGGGGCAGGACCGGGGAGCTGTTTTTT. As protein: CASSQGFRTGGRTGELFF.